The clone carrying this T cell receptor (beta chain) showed up many times. TCRdb recomputed calls from the RT-PCR reads with MiXCR, one row per CDR3 protein. The data show about 780,000 distinct CDR3 sequences, with about a fifth seen just once and roughly a tenth held by the top ten. The sample is drawn from a study of response to subunit inactivated influenza vaccine. The CDR3 contains 16 residues. Germline V gene lookup returns CDR1 KGHDR and CDR2 SFDVKD. The V segment lost 4 bases and the J segment 8 bases; nucleotides outside the gene matches: 7. The starting material was PBMCs from blood, obtained more than 4 days after vaccination. The chain recombines TRBV24-1 with TRBJ2-1; the match to TRBD2 covers 13 bases. This clonotype originated in a man aged 50 to 60 who received an inactivated influenza vaccine. The CDR3 nucleotides are TGTGCCACCAGTGACCCTACTAGCGGGAGGGTCCATGAGCAGTTCTTC. Its protein is CATSDPTSGRVHEQFF.